A few counts support the clone carrying this T cell receptor beta chain. Sequencing was performed with immunoSEQ multiplex PCR; in TCRdb, only in-frame clones are kept and a portion is missing. This sample has roughly 80,000 clones; about 88% occur once, and the top ten carry over 2.5%. The data originate from a study of blood T cell repertoires in COVID-19. Sequencing was done on a sample of peripheral blood. The receptor was isolated from a woman over 75 with acute or convalescent COVID-19.

Here the CDR3 DNA reads TGCGCCAGCAGCCAAGAAGCCTTTAGCTCCTACGAGCAGTACTTC. Its protein product is CASSQEAFSSYEQYF. The V gene is TRBV4-3, the J gene TRBJ2-7; unclear D gene. V dropped 0 bases and J dropped 0 bases, with 9 bases sitting between them. The CDR3 sequence is 15 residues long. The germline V gene encodes CDR1 LGHNA and CDR2 YSLEER.